These 30 T cell receptor beta chains share one sample of origin, sequenced in a study of blood T cell repertoires in COVID-19 (dated by TCRdb to between 2020 and 2021). Libraries were made using the immunoSEQ multiplex PCR assay. This immuneACCESS table, as held by TCRdb, lists in-frame sequences with V and J called but not all clones. Of the missing ones, under half trace to an unresolved V gene in checked studies; the others have no known cause. Present in this sample are roughly 230,000 clones, 80% to 85% of which were seen just once. The ten biggest clones cover approximately 30% of the sample. The sequenced material came from peripheral blood. All receptors come from a man between 40 and 49 years old with acute or convalescent COVID-19.

This clone appeared a single time. The chain combines TRBV5-6 with TRBJ2-5, with 9 bases matching TRBD2. The CDR3 totals 15 residues. Germline V CDR1 and CDR2: SGHDT, YYEEEE. Trimming cost V 0 bases and J 5 bases; bases outside gene matches: 5. The CDR3 DNA reads as TGTGCCAGCAGCTTGGCTAGCGGGATTGGGGAGACCCAGTACTTC. This translates into CASSLASGIGETQYF.

This rearrangement joins TRBV4-1 to TRBJ1-1, with 11 bases matching TRBD1. The CDR3 is 18 residues long. Germline CDR1 reads MGHRA; CDR2 reads YSYEKL. With 0 bases clipped from V and 10 bases from J, the junction kept 16 bases outside the gene matches. As DNA, the CDR3 is TGCGCCAGCAGCCAAGATGTGGGACAGGGGGTCTCTCACGAAGGAGCTTTCTTT. Its protein product is CASSQDVGQGVSHEGAFF.

The chain has TRBV5-4 and TRBJ2-5, with 7 positions matching TRBD1. Unmatched junction bases numbered 9, after V lost 4 bases and J lost 3 bases. The CDR3 extends over 15 amino acids. Germline loops: CDR1 SGHNT, CDR2 YYREEE (reference sequence). Written as DNA, the CDR3 is TGTGCCAGCAGCACCCCCAGGACAGGCAAAGAGACCCAGTACTTC. This translates into CASSTPRTGKETQYF. Based on the CDR3 plus reference TRBV5-4 and TRBJ2-5, the full variable domain is ETGVTQSPTHLIKTRGQQVTLRCSSQSGHNTVSWYQQALGQGPQFIFQYYREEENGRGNFPPRFSGLQFPNYSSELNVNALELDDSALYLCASSTPRTGKETQYFGPGTRLLVL.

The CDR3 here is CASSIAGGADEAFF. CDR3 DNA: TGTGCCAGTAGTATAGCGGGGGGCGCGGATGAAGCTTTCTTT. The rearrangement links TRBV19 to TRBJ1-1; D may be TRBD1 (6 bases). The V end lost 1 base, the J end lost 7 bases, and 13 bases lay between the germline ends. CDR1 LNHDA and CDR2 SQIVND come from the germline V gene (reference sequence). This CDR3 is built from 14 residues.

J is TRBJ2-2 and V is TRBV5-6; D is perhaps TRBD1 (6 bases). The CDR3 sequence is 17 residues long. CDR1 is SGHDT and CDR2 is YYEEEE in the germline V gene. V lost 4 bases to trimming and J lost 3 bases, with 19 bases between them. CDR3 sequence (DNA): TGTGCCAGCAGCCCAAGACTAAGGGGGAGTGACACCGGGGAGCTGTTTTTT. Translation gives CASSPRLRGSDTGELFF.

The chain employs TRBV12-3 or TRBV12-4 and TRBJ2-1; D might be TRBD2 (6 bases). V was cut by 6 bases and J by 8 bases, with 11 bases left in between. The length of the CDR3 is 12 residues. This CDR3 is CASSEGTYEQFF. In DNA form, the CDR3 reads TGTGCCAGCAGCGAAGGGACTTATGAGCAGTTCTTC.

This clone has just a few counts. The chain joins TRBV6-2 or TRBV6-3 to TRBJ2-2; 9 bases align to TRBD2. The CDR3 runs to 19 residues. The germline V gene encodes CDR1 MNHEY and CDR2 SVGEGT. Trimming at V came to 0 bases and at J to 2 bases, leaving 10 bases not matched to a gene. The CDR3 loop is CASSYSPVTSGFNTGELFF. The CDR3 nucleotides are TGTGCCAGCAGTTACTCGCCCGTCACTAGCGGGTTCAACACCGGGGAGCTGTTTTTT.

The rearrangement joins TRBV3-1 (or the pseudogene TRBV3-2) to TRBJ2-5; 10 nucleotides line up with TRBD2. This CDR3 contains 14 residues. Germline CDR1 LGHDT, CDR2 YNNKEL (reference sequence). V lost 2 bases, J lost 4 bases, and 1 base stayed unmatched. The CDR3 sequence is CASSQPSGRETQYF. The CDR3 region has the DNA TGTGCCAGCAGCCAACCTAGCGGGAGAGAGACCCAGTACTTC.

This clone was picked up one time. This chain uses TRBV19 with TRBJ1-1; D is ambiguous. V was pared by 4 bases and J by 11 bases, with 17 bases between. Germline V gene lookup returns CDR1 LNHDA and CDR2 SQIVND (reference sequence). The CDR3 consists of 13 residues. This chain's CDR3 is CASSTAGGLSAFF. Written as DNA, the CDR3 is TGTGCCAGTAGTACGGCGGGTGGGTTGTCGGCTTTCTTT.

The chain links TRBV29-1 to TRBJ1-1, with TRBD1 identical over 8 bases. The CDR3 covers 10 residues. Germline lookup yields CDR1 SQVTM and CDR2 ANQGSEA. Germline trimming cut 4 bases from V and 10 bases from J; bases unmatched to any gene: 2. The CDR3 loop is CSVADRVAFF. CDR3 in DNA: TGCAGCGTTGCGGACAGGGTAGCTTTCTTT.

The CDR3 is CASSQSPDSNEKLFF. The CDR3 bases are TGTGCCAGCAGCCAATCCCCGGACAGTAATGAAAAACTGTTTTTT. This sequence joins TRBV3-1 (or the pseudogene TRBV3-2) and TRBJ1-4; tentative D call: TRBD1 (6 bases). V was trimmed by 2 bases and J by 4 bases, leaving 11 bases between them. Germline V gene lookup returns CDR1 LGHDT and CDR2 YNNKEL (reference sequence). The CDR3 consists of 15 residues.

This clone was observed once. The rearrangement uses TRBV2 and TRBJ2-3, with TRBD2 matching over 9 bases. Per germline, CDR1 SNHLY and CDR2 FYNNEI. This CDR3 is built from 15 residues. V lost 1 base and J lost 4; bases outside the gene matches: 3. The CDR3 coding sequence is TGTGCCAGCAGTGAAGACGGCGGGAGGGCAGATACGCAGTATTTT. It codes for CASSEDGGRADTQYF.

V is TRBV18 and J is TRBJ1-1; D is ambiguous. Germline CDR1 KGHSH, CDR2 LQKENI. CDR3 size: 15 residues. The ends were cut back, 4 bases at V and 0 bases at J, with 12 bases in the middle. The CDR3 DNA sequence: TGTGCCAGCTCACTCGACATGTCCTTGAACACTGAAGCTTTCTTT. Its translation: CASSLDMSLNTEAFF.

The chain joins TRBV7-9 to TRBJ2-5; D is unresolved. CDR1 and CDR2 (germline): SEHNR, FQNEAQ (reference sequence). The CDR3 spans 13 residues. V lost 6 bases and J 3 bases, leaving 11 bases between the germline ends. CDR3 bases: TGTGCCAGCAGTCAGACTGCGGAAGAGACCCAGTACTTC. Protein: CASSQTAEETQYF.

This chain links TRBV30 with TRBJ2-3, with TRBD2 matching 11 bases. Looked up from germline, CDR1 is GTSNPN and CDR2 is SVGIG (reference sequence). Trimming took 2 bases from V and 1 from J; bases not matched to a gene: 8. This CDR3 has 17 amino acids. The CDR3 DNA reads TGTGCCTGGAGTTCATCGGGACTAGCGGTTGGCACAGATACGCAGTATTTT. Encoded protein: CAWSSSGLAVGTDTQYF.

The genes are TRBV7-9 and TRBJ2-3; D remains ambiguous. Germline V lookup: CDR1 SEHNR, CDR2 FQNEAQ (reference sequence). CDR3 length: 15 residues. The V gene lost 2 bases and the J gene lost 0 bases, with 9 bases spanning the gap. The CDR3 protein is CASSLLLSSTDTQYF. The CDR3 DNA sequence: TGTGCCAGCAGCTTACTGCTATCTAGCACAGATACGCAGTATTTT.

J is TRBJ1-5 and V is TRBV4-3; D perhaps matches TRBD1 (6 bases). Germline V gene lookup returns CDR1 LGHNA and CDR2 YSLEER. Trimming shortened V by 0 bases and J by 9 bases, and 15 bases separated the two germline ends. CDR3 length: 15 amino acids. CDR3 coding DNA: TGCGCCAGCAGCCAAGACCGCACAGGGCGTCGGCCCCAGCATTTT. Protein: CASSQDRTGRRPQHF.

The V gene is TRBV27, the J gene TRBJ2-1; 10 bases align to TRBD2. Germline V gene data show CDR1 as MNHEY and CDR2 as SMNVEV (reference sequence). This CDR3 is built from 13 residues. V gave up 6 bases and J gave up 9 bases; unmatched junction bases: 5. The DNA of the CDR3 is TGTGCCAGCAGACCAACTAGCGGGGTTGAGCAGTTCTTC. Its protein is CASRPTSGVEQFF.

This clone has a single count. The chain employs TRBV28 and TRBJ1-6, with unresolved D. CDR3 length: 13 amino acids. The V gene lost 7 bases and the J gene lost 13 bases, with 17 bases spanning the gap. Germline CDR1 and CDR2: MDHEN and SYDVKM. CDR3 sequence reads: CASTSRGFSPLHF. As DNA, the CDR3 is TGTGCCAGCACCTCCAGAGGATTCTCTCCCCTCCACTTT.

The chain has TRBV7-2 and TRBJ1-2, with unresolved D. Trimming left V 4 bases short and J 6 bases short, with 12 bases between. The CDR3 is made up of 13 amino acids. Germline V gene data show CDR1 as SGHTA and CDR2 as FQGNSA. CDR3 in DNA: TGTGCCAGCAGCTCAACACACATCGATGGCTACACCTTC. This encodes CASSSTHIDGYTF.

The rearrangement joins TRBV28 to TRBJ1-1; D is uncertain. CDR3 size: 18 residues. V lost 5 bases and J 1 base, leaving 23 bases between the germline ends. Germline V CDR1 and CDR2: MDHEN, SYDVKM. Here the CDR3 reads CASSLIRIIGTANTEAFF. As DNA, the CDR3 is TGTGCCAGCAGTCTTATACGAATAATCGGAACAGCGAACACTGAAGCTTTCTTT.

The CDR3 reads CASSQSGLAYNEQFF. The CDR3 bases are TGTGCCAGCAGCCAGAGCGGGCTGGCCTACAATGAGCAGTTCTTC. The J gene is TRBJ2-1, the V gene TRBV11-2, with D possibly being TRBD2 (6 bases). Germline loops: CDR1 SGHAT, CDR2 FQNNGV. V was pared by 5 bases and J by 2 bases, with 13 bases between. This CDR3 is 15 amino acids long. Full variable domain (outside the CDR3, taken from reference TRBV11-2 and TRBJ2-1): EAGVAQSPRYKIIEKRQSVAFWCNPISGHATLYWYQQILGQGPKLLIQFQNNGVVDDSQLPKDRFSAERLKGVDSTLKIQPAKLEDSAVYLCASSQSGLAYNEQFFGPGTRLTVL.

The V call is TRBV6-5, the J call TRBJ2-1, with 12 bases identical to TRBD2. Trimming took 6 bases from V and 4 from J; bases not matched to a gene: 4. The CDR3 consists of 15 residues. Germline V lookup: CDR1 MNHEY, CDR2 SVGAGI. This CDR3 is CASSPGLAGYNEQFF. In nucleotides, the CDR3 is TGTGCCAGCAGCCCCGGACTAGCGGGGTACAATGAGCAGTTCTTC.

The genes are TRBV5-1 and TRBJ2-3, with 10 nucleotides matching TRBD2. The ends lost 0 bases at V and 0 bases at J; junction bases unmatched: 7. The germline V gene encodes CDR1 SGHRS and CDR2 YFSETQ. The CDR3 totals 18 residues. The CDR3 DNA follows: TGCGCCAGCAGCTTGGGAAGCGGGAGGGCCCCCAGCACAGATACGCAGTATTTT. Amino acid sequence: CASSLGSGRAPSTDTQYF.

The genes are TRBV5-5 and TRBJ2-1; 8 bases align to TRBD1. Germline CDR1 SGHKS, CDR2 YYEKEE (reference sequence). The V gene end was trimmed by 2 bases and the J gene end by 2 bases; junction bases not matched to a gene: 3. The CDR3 totals 15 residues. The CDR3 region has the DNA TGTGCCAGCAGCTTCTCACAGGGGGCCTACAATGAGCAGTTCTTC. Residues: CASSFSQGAYNEQFF.

A note on this clone: Compared with germline, one end of the junction differs, possibly owing to a read error. V usage is TRBV6-5 and J usage is TRBJ1-2, with a weak D call TRBD1 (5 bases). The germline CDR1 and CDR2 sequences are MNHEY and SVGAGI. The CDR3 loop spans 14 amino acids. The CDR3 spells CASSNSASGGGYTF. CDR3 nucleotides: TGTGCCAGCAGTAACTCGGCCTCGGGGGGTGGCTACACCTTC.

This chain uses TRBV19 with TRBJ1-2; 9 bases are a match to TRBD1. Germline assignment: CDR1 LNHDA and CDR2 SQIVND (reference sequence). This CDR3 contains 14 residues. Trimming took 5 bases from V and 6 from J; bases not matched to a gene: 7. CDR3: CASSLWDRVNGYTF. In nucleotides, the CDR3 is TGTGCCAGTAGTCTGTGGGACAGGGTGAATGGCTACACCTTC.

CDR3 nucleotide sequence: TGTGCCAGCACCCCCATGGATTGGAGCTCCTACAATGAGCAGTTCTTC. It is translated as CASTPMDWSSYNEQFF. V and J are TRBV6-2 or TRBV6-3 and TRBJ2-1; D unclear. Trimming left V 7 bases short and J 0 bases short, with 16 bases between. The CDR3 covers 16 residues. Germline CDR1 and CDR2: MNHEY and SVGEGT.

The chain is built from TRBV7-6 and TRBJ2-3; 7 nucleotides match TRBD2. This CDR3 contains 15 residues. Trimming at V came to 5 bases and at J to 2 bases, leaving 7 bases not matched to a gene. The germline V gene encodes CDR1 SGHVS and CDR2 FNYEAQ. This CDR3 is CASSGRLAHTDTQYF. The CDR3 DNA reads as TGTGCCAGCAGCGGACGACTAGCCCACACAGATACGCAGTATTTT.

The rearrangement joins TRBV7-2 to TRBJ2-5; 8 bases are shared with TRBD2. After removal of 0 bases from V and 5 bases from J, the junction contained 8 bases not matched to a gene. The CDR3 runs to 16 residues. CDR1 is SGHTA, CDR2 FQGNSA, per germline. The CDR3 loop reads CASSLARTGGTETQYF. Written as DNA, the CDR3 is TGTGCCAGCAGCTTAGCGAGGACGGGGGGGACTGAGACCCAGTACTTC.